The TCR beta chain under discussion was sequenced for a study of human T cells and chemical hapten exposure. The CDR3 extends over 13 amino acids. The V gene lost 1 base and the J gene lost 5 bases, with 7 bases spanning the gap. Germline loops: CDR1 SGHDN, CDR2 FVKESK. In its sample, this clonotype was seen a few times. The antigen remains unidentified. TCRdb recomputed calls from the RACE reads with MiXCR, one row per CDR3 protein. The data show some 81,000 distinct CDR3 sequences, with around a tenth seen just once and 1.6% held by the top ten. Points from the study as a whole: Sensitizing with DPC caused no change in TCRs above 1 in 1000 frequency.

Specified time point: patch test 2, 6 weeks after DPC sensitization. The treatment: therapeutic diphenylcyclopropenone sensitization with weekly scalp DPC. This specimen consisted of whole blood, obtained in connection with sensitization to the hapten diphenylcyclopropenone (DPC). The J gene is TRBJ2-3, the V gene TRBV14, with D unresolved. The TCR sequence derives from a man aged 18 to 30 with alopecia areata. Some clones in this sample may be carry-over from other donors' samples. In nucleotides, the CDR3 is TGTGCCAGCAGCCAAGGAATGGAAGATACGCAGTATTTT. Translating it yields CASSQGMEDTQYF.